This record covers a single T cell receptor (beta chain). The CDR3 is 15 residues long. V was trimmed by 3 bases and J by 2 bases, leaving 11 bases between them. Germline values: CDR1 MNHEY, CDR2 SVGEGT. Researchers prepared the TCRbeta library using unique molecular identifiers, the study reports. TCRdb fed the PCR reads into MiXCR, producing one record per CDR3 protein. The table records 640,000 or so distinct CDR3 sequences, 16% of them present only once. These data originate in a study of T-cell reconstitution after alpha-beta-depleted transplantation in children. Specimen: PBMCs from the stem cell graft donor, collected from the stem cell graft. The V and J genes are TRBV6-2 or TRBV6-3 and TRBJ2-1; D gene uncertain. The TCR comes from a human donor who donated a stem cell graft to a child with acute myeloid leukemia. The CDR3 nucleotides are TGTGCCAGCAGTTATCGGTCGGTGGCCTACAATGAGCAGTTCTTC. Amino acids: CASSYRSVAYNEQFF.